This T cell receptor (beta chain) derives from a study of early T cells in non-severe SARS-CoV-2 infection. Overall study results and limits: Matching against VDJdb likely underestimated virus-specific expansions, favoring anti-spike CD8.

Germline values: CDR1 LGHDT, CDR2 YNNKEL (reference sequence). Trimming removed 4 bases at V and 1 base at J, with 4 bases between. There are 12 residues in the CDR3. This clonotype was detected only a few times. Its antigen is still unknown. The TCR library protocol attached unique molecular identifiers to the individual cDNA molecules. TCRdb itself ran the 5' RACE reads through MiXCR, one entry per CDR3 protein. Of roughly 60,000 distinct CDR3 sequences in the sample, about 12% are singletons; the top ten hold 4.8%. The sample taken for sequencing was whole blood. The rearrangement links TRBV3-1 to TRBJ2-5; the D is unclear. The clonotype comes from an adult who was a healthcare worker with PCR-confirmed SARS-CoV-2 infection or an uninfected control (not recorded which). Written as DNA, the CDR3 is TGTGCCAGCAGCCGGATCCAAGAGACCCAGTACTTC. Translated: CASSRIQETQYF.